This entry lists 23 T cell receptor beta chains sequenced from one sample in a study of T cells in Graves' hyperthyroidism and ophthalmopathy. RNA transcripts yielded amplified TCR beta CDR3 regions. The HTBI primer set served for first-round RT-PCR of the TCR CDR3. TCRdb reanalysed the multiplex PCR reads using MiXCR and keeps one entry per CDR3 protein. Of more than 300,000 distinct CDR3 sequences in the sample, roughly 14% were seen once. The sequenced sample consisted of blood. These receptors originate from a woman in her thirties with Graves' hyperthyroidism.

This clonotype appeared many times. V is TRBV27 and J is TRBJ1-1; tentative D call: TRBD1 (6 bases). The CDR3 spans 15 residues. Trimming removed 2 bases at V and 3 bases at J, with 13 bases between. CDR1 is MNHEY, CDR2 SMNVEV, per germline (reference sequence). CDR3 in amino acids: CASSLMGGSHTEAFF. The CDR3 DNA follows: TGTGCCAGCAGTTTAATGGGGGGCTCCCACACTGAAGCTTTCTTT.

This chain links TRBV3-1 with TRBJ2-1, with 8 bases fitting TRBD2. CDR1 and CDR2 from the germline V gene are LGHDT and YNNKEL (reference sequence). The CDR3 is made up of 15 amino acids. With 0 bases clipped from V and 3 bases from J, the junction kept 1 base outside the gene matches. As DNA, the CDR3 is TGTGCCAGCAGCCAAGATGCGGGGGGCTACAATGAGCAGTTCTTC. This gives the protein CASSQDAGGYNEQFF.

The CDR3 sequence: CASRQGFGTEAFF. CDR3 sequence (DNA): TGTGCCAGCAGACAGGGGTTTGGCACTGAAGCTTTCTTT. V and J are TRBV6-2 or TRBV6-3 and TRBJ1-1, with 7 positions matching TRBD1. CDR1 MNHEY and CDR2 SVGEGT come from the germline V gene. This CDR3 spans 13 amino acids. V shed 6 bases, J shed 4 bases, and the junction held 5 bases outside the gene matches.

This clonotype was counted ten times or more. V and J are TRBV28 and TRBJ2-7; D not resolved. The CDR3 is 12 residues long. The germline gives CDR1 MDHEN, CDR2 SYDVKM. V lost 2 bases and J 2 bases, leaving 4 bases between the germline ends. CDR3 loop: CASSLEAYEQYF. Here the CDR3 DNA reads TGTGCCAGCAGTTTAGAGGCCTACGAGCAGTACTTC.

This sequence joins TRBV20-1 and TRBJ2-3; D is ambiguous. The CDR3 spans 17 residues. Trimming removed 4 bases from V and 2 bases from J, with 22 bases in between. Germline CDR1 reads DFQATT; CDR2 reads SNEGSKA (reference sequence). CDR3 sequence (DNA): TGCAGTGCTAATCCCGGGCCATGGATCCTCCACACAGATACGCAGTATTTT. Protein product: CSANPGPWILHTDTQYF.

The gene calls are TRBV28 and TRBJ2-4, with D perhaps TRBD1 (7 bases). The CDR3 is made up of 16 amino acids. Germline V gives CDR1 MDHEN, CDR2 SYDVKM. V lost 6 bases and J lost 0, with 15 bases in between. The CDR3 sequence: CASSSPGGLAKNIQYF. CDR3 bases: TGTGCCAGCAGCTCCCCAGGGGGACTAGCCAAAAACATTCAGTACTTC.

In its sample, this clonotype was seen many times. A read error may produce the germline difference seen at one junction end. The V and J genes are TRBV12-3 or TRBV12-4 and TRBJ2-1; 9 bases match TRBD2. The CDR3 has 15 amino acids. The CDR3 region is CAGRSGLAAYNEQFF. CDR3 DNA: TGTGCCGGCAGGTCGGGACTAGCAGCCTACAATGAGCAGTTCTTC.

In this sample, this clonotype turned up many times. The chain has TRBV3-1 and TRBJ1-2; 8 nucleotides align to TRBD1. V was pared by 1 base and J by 8 bases, with 3 bases of the junction left unmatched. Per the germline V gene, CDR1 is LGHDT and CDR2 is YNNKEL (reference sequence). The length of the CDR3 is 13 residues. CDR3: CASSQAQGAGYTF. The CDR3, as DNA: TGTGCCAGCAGCCAAGCGCAGGGGGCGGGCTACACCTTC.

This clonotype was seen at least ten times. V is TRBV2 and J is TRBJ1-1; D gene unclear. The CDR3 spans 15 residues. CDR1 is SNHLY and CDR2 is FYNNEI in the germline V gene. Trimming took 10 bases from V and 3 from J, leaving 21 bases between them. CDR3: CATLRGTVNHTEAFF. CDR3 DNA: TGTGCCACCCTTCGGGGTACAGTGAATCACACTGAAGCTTTCTTT.

Many counts were recorded for this clonotype. The chain links TRBV2 to TRBJ1-5; no firm D call. The CDR3 consists of 12 residues. Germline loops: CDR1 SNHLY, CDR2 FYNNEI. Trimming left V 6 bases short and J 13 bases short, with 16 bases between. The CDR3 here is CASRGMSGPQHF. In DNA form, the CDR3 reads TGTGCCAGCAGGGGGATGTCAGGACCACAGCATTTT.

The table lists this clonotype with a few counts. The chain has TRBV20-1 and TRBJ2-5, with 10 bases identical to TRBD2. The CDR3 consists of 13 residues. V dropped 7 bases and J dropped 4; count of bases not matched to a gene: 6. Germline V gives CDR1 DFQATT, CDR2 SNEGSKA (reference sequence). The DNA of the CDR3 is TGCAGTGTTGCGGGACTAGCGCGAGAGACCCAGTACTTC. As protein: CSVAGLARETQYF.

This clonotype is a singleton in its sample. The chain joins TRBV19 to TRBJ2-7; no definite D call. The V gene lost 4 bases and the J gene lost 7 bases, with 20 bases spanning the gap. The length of the CDR3 is 15 residues. The germline gives CDR1 LNHDA, CDR2 SQIVND (reference sequence). The CDR3 nucleotides are TGTGCCAGTAGTACACGACCCGATAGATCATGGGAGCAGTACTTC. Its protein is CASSTRPDRSWEQYF.

There are many counts of this clonotype. The chain recombines TRBV6-2 or TRBV6-3 with TRBJ1-3, with D hard to call. The germline V gene encodes CDR1 MNHEY and CDR2 SVGEGT. The V end was cut by 6 bases, the J end by 4 bases, with 16 bases between. There are 15 residues in the CDR3. The CDR3 region has the DNA TGTGCCAGCAGCTACGATATAGGACCGGGAAACACCATATATTTT. Translating it yields CASSYDIGPGNTIYF.

Only a few counts were recorded for this clonotype. This rearrangement joins TRBV3-1 to TRBJ2-5; no firm D call. The CDR3 contains 14 residues. Trimming took 4 bases from V and 5 from J, leaving 14 bases between them. In germline, CDR1 is LGHDT, CDR2 YNNKEL (reference sequence). The CDR3 region has the DNA TGTGCCAGCAGCCGAGACACCGTGGGGGAGACCCAGTACTTC. This translates into CASSRDTVGETQYF.

This clonotype has a handful of counts. V usage is TRBV29-1 and J usage is TRBJ2-1; 9 nucleotides agree with TRBD2. V lost 7 bases, J lost 5 bases, and 9 bases stayed unmatched. The CDR3 covers 14 residues. The germline V gene encodes CDR1 SQVTM and CDR2 ANQGSEA. The CDR3 DNA is TGCAGCGCTGGCGGGCTAGCGGGGAACAATGAGCAGTTCTTC. This gives the protein CSAGGLAGNNEQFF.

The rearrangement links TRBV19 to TRBJ1-6; D perhaps matches TRBD1 (5 bases). Germline CDR1 LNHDA, CDR2 SQIVND (reference sequence). The V end was cut by 6 bases, the J end by 10 bases, with 13 bases between. This CDR3 comprises 13 residues. DNA for the CDR3: TGTGCCAGTAGCCGGCAGGGTGGCTCACCCCTCCACTTT. Protein: CASSRQGGSPLHF.

Concerning this clonotype itself: A much larger clone differs from this one at a single base, so this may be a read error. CDR3 bases: TGTGCCAGCACCGAATGGGGACCGAAAGGGTTGGACACTGAAGCTTTCTTT. As protein: CASTEWGPKGLDTEAFF. The gene calls are TRBV2 and TRBJ1-1; tentatively, D is TRBD1 (5 bases). Germline loops: CDR1 SNHLY, CDR2 FYNNEI. CDR3 length: 17 residues. Trimming removed 7 bases at V and 3 bases at J, with 24 bases between. Looking up the rest from reference TRBV2 and TRBJ1-1 gives the full variable domain: EPEVTQTPSHQVTQMGQEVILRCVPISNHLYFYWYRQILGQKVEFLVSFYNNEISEKSEIFDDQFSVERPDGSNFTLKIRSTKLEDSAMYFCASTEWGPKGLDTEAFFGQGTRLTVV.

This clonotype was counted many times. This sequence joins TRBV12-3 or TRBV12-4 and TRBJ1-1; no definite D call. The CDR3 is made up of 13 amino acids. Between the trimmed V and J ends, which lost 2 bases and 10 bases, there was a span of 14 bases. This chain's CDR3 is CASSLPGVYRAFF. The CDR3 DNA is TGTGCCAGCAGTTTACCCGGGGTCTACCGAGCTTTCTTT.

The sample holds a few counts of this clonotype. This CDR3 is CASASGTRNTGELFF. The CDR3 coding sequence is TGTGCCAGCGCCTCAGGGACTCGGAACACCGGGGAGCTGTTTTTT. This chain connects TRBV2 to TRBJ2-2, with a possible D match to TRBD2 (6 bases). This CDR3 is 15 amino acids long. V was cut by 8 bases and J by 1 base, with 14 bases left in between. CDR1 and CDR2 from the germline V gene are SNHLY and FYNNEI.

This clonotype was counted many times. The chain has TRBV12-3 or TRBV12-4 and TRBJ2-4; no clear D gene. The CDR3 is 16 amino acids. Trimming cost V 8 bases and J 2 bases, with 19 bases left between them. CDR3 residues: CASGPRPHSTKNIQYF. The CDR3 DNA is TGTGCCAGCGGACCCCGCCCCCACTCGACCAAAAACATTCAGTACTTC.

This clonotype was picked up many times. The gene calls are TRBV29-1 and TRBJ2-3, with 9 bases lining up with TRBD1. V lost 3 bases and J lost 6; bases outside the gene matches: 10. CDR1 and CDR2 (germline): SQVTM, ANQGSEA. The CDR3 has 15 residues. CDR3 in amino acids: CSVDSPGQGVDTQYF. The CDR3, as DNA: TGCAGCGTTGATTCACCGGGACAGGGTGTGGATACGCAGTATTTT.

This clonotype was found a few times. The J gene is TRBJ2-5, the V gene TRBV6-1; 11 bases line up with TRBD2. CDR1 and CDR2 from the germline V gene are MNHNS and SASEGT. V shed 5 bases and J 5 bases; nucleotides not matched to a gene: 7. This CDR3 is 15 amino acids long. The CDR3 region has the DNA TGTGCCAGCAGTTGGGGGACTAGCGGTTGGGAGACCCAGTACTTC. Translation gives CASSWGTSGWETQYF.

This clonotype was counted many times. V gene TRBV7-9 combines with J gene TRBJ2-1; TRBD2 might be the D (5 bases). The CDR3 runs to 16 residues. V was cut by 4 bases and J by 5 bases, with 18 bases left in between. Germline loops: CDR1 SEHNR, CDR2 FQNEAQ (reference sequence). The CDR3 sequence: CASSSQEGIPDNEQFF. CDR3 coding DNA: TGTGCCAGCAGCTCCCAAGAGGGAATTCCCGACAATGAGCAGTTCTTC.